This T cell receptor (beta chain) derives from a study of T cell responses to AZD1222 COVID-19 vaccine (dated by TCRdb to about 2021). Background for the entire study: AZD1222 recipients whose second dose came at about 4 weeks and those whose second dose came at about 12 weeks were combined into one group, since spike-specific TCR depth and breadth did not differ between the two schedules. Trial participants were enrolled by age into 18-55, 56-69 and 70-plus year subgroups, with 148, 28 and 57 TCR-sequenced participants respectively. TCR sequencing was performed for some 250 trial participants, of whom around 210 were given two doses of AZD1222 and about 25 were given two doses of MenACWY control vaccine. Beyond this particular receptor, the publication reports: Most participants were white British and females outnumbered males, and the authors suggested that clonal diversity may have been underestimated. CD4 TCRs associated with the vaccine covered the entire spike protein, and the dominant responses were in regions 160-218 and 743-854. Because no day 14 peak-response samples were available, the repertoires could be characterized only after the peak T cell response. Nearly half of unique spike-specific TCRs reportedly recognized epitopes outside regions mutated in the B.1.351 and B.1.1.7 variants. Spike-specific TCR breadth and depth rose significantly after two AZD1222 doses compared with day 0 and with MenACWY recipients. The 56-69-year group was small, and its depth increase did not reach significance, likely because of low power. Conclusions about previously exposed vaccinees are limited because only 6 or 7 AZD1222 recipients were SARS-CoV-2 seropositive at baseline.

The CDR3 regions of human TCRbeta chains were analyzed by immunosequencing. The study's own analysis went as follows. TCRs in the repertoires were compared against a reference library of SARS-CoV-2-specific TCRs that had been generated with the MIRA antigen-specificity platform. Breadth meant the fraction of unique TCRs that were SARS-CoV-2-associated, whereas depth meant the fraction of total T cells that were SARS-CoV-2-associated. Using the MIRA data, each spike-specific TCR was mapped to the spike region that the TCR reacts to and placed in a CD4 or CD8 class. Log10-transformed breadth and depth values were compared by one-way ANOVA with Sidak's multiple comparisons tests. TCRdb obtained this table from immuneACCESS and retained in-frame rearrangements with V and J assigned. These tables miss some clones; where compared with another copy, unresolved V genes account for less than half of the shortfall, and the remainder is unexplained. D and trimming come from the DNA, and the V and J calls and clone size come from that table. The sample yields around 150,000 clones; around 94% were counted once. Clones ranked in the top ten supply 1.3% of the sample.

This clone was detected only once. Which antigen it targets is not known. Base qualities are missing; no much larger clone stands one base away. The germline V gene specifies KGHSH as CDR1 and LQKENI as CDR2. Inclusive of the bounding cysteine and phenylalanine, the CDR3 is 16 residues long. CDR3 DNA is the only sequence kept; it has 48 bases, read in frame from the first base. V is cut back by 2 bases and J by 4 bases, with 8 bases in the junction unmatched. The time point tag for this specimen amounts to: baseline before first vaccination. Vaccinee samples came from UK trials COV001 and COV002, including a single-blind randomized controlled phase 2/3 trial of AZD1222 (ChAdOx1 nCoV-19) in healthy adults. Trial participant PBMC samples were collected at day 0 and day 28 after the second dose for TCRbeta chain sequencing.

The material was peripheral blood, obtained on day 0 of AZD1222 vaccination. The origin of this receptor is an adult in good health. Recombination joined TRBV18 with TRBJ1-3, and 7 junction bases match TRBD1. The CDR3: CASSPYSAGGGNTIYF. Read as DNA, the sequence is TGTGCCAGCTCACCATATTCGGCAGGGGGAGGAAACACCATATATTTT. The CDR3, completed at both ends by the reference TRBV18 and TRBJ1-3 genes, gives the full variable domain NAGVMQNPRHLVRRRGQEARLRCSPMKGHSHVYWYRQLPEEGLKFMVYLQKENIIDESGMPKERFSAEFPKEGPSILRIQQVVRGDSAAYFCASSPYSAGGGNTIYFGEGSWLTVV.